The T cell receptor beta chain under discussion was sequenced for a study of blood T cells in healthy people across ages. Across the whole study: Using template switching, researchers captured about one barcoded beta molecule for each two T cells.

A second PCR of about 7 to 12 cycles used a sample-barcoded 5' primer and a J-beta primer mix. Each CDR3 protein is one row after TCRdb ran MiXCR on the 5' RACE reads. The sample holds about 970,000 distinct CDR3 sequences, about 53% seen once. Every sample gave at least 5.5 micrograms of total RNA when it was extracted. Study-wide findings and caveats: With donor CMV status unknown, expanded clonotype changes were possibly confounded. Greater diversity and more naive CD4+ cells were seen in long-lived donors than in aged donors.

Worth noting for this clonotype: The antigen remains undetermined.

The CDR3 is 12 residues long. Trimming removed 2 bases at V and 5 bases at J, with 6 bases between. The germline V gene has CDR1 KGHSH and CDR2 LQKENI. This chain uses TRBV18 with TRBJ2-5; D uncertain. The clonotype originates from a woman aged 60 to 75 in good health. Source material: blood. The CDR3 is CASSPEAETQYF. The CDR3 nucleotides are TGTGCCAGCTCACCAGAGGCGGAGACCCAGTACTTC.